These 6 T cell receptor beta chains were all obtained from the same sample, sequenced in a study of blood T cell repertoires in COVID-19. Measured with immunoSEQ multiplex PCR; TCRdb has only the in-frame clones, and not every one. This table holds around 250,000 clones, around nine tenths found once. Material: PBMCs or T cells enriched from blood (not recorded which). The receptors originated from a middle-aged woman who had been exposed to COVID-19.

This sequence joins TRBV6-5 and TRBJ1-5; 7 positions agree with TRBD1. Germline V gene lookup returns CDR1 MNHEY and CDR2 SVGAGI. The CDR3 is 15 amino acids. After removal of 6 bases from V and 4 bases from J, the junction contained 9 bases not matched to a gene. The CDR3, as DNA: TGTGCCAGCAGGACCACAGGGGCCGGGAATCAGCCCCAGCATTTT. Translation: CASRTTGAGNQPQHF.

The chain links TRBV6-6 to TRBJ2-2; unclear D gene. V lost 6 bases, J lost 3 bases, and 8 bases lay in between. Germline V gene data show CDR1 as MNHNY and CDR2 as SVGAGI (reference sequence). The CDR3 extends over 13 amino acids. CDR3 DNA sequence: TGTGCCAGCAGACCGCGAGACACCGGGGAGCTGTTTTTT. Amino acids: CASRPRDTGELFF.

This rearrangement joins TRBV11-2 to TRBJ2-2; D unclear. CDR1 is SGHAT and CDR2 is FQNNGV in the germline V gene. The CDR3 loop spans 13 amino acids. V lost 5 bases, J lost 2 bases, and 6 bases lay in between. The CDR3 loop is CASSPYNTGELFF. The DNA for the CDR3 is TGTGCCAGCAGCCCCTATAACACCGGGGAGCTGTTTTTT.

The chain links TRBV11-2 to TRBJ2-1, with 8 bases lining up with TRBD1. This CDR3 has 16 amino acids. Germline assignment: CDR1 SGHAT and CDR2 FQNNGV. V gave up 4 bases and J gave up 0 bases; unmatched junction bases: 5. Here the CDR3 DNA reads TGTGCCAGCAGCTACACACAGGGGGGCTCCTACAATGAGCAGTTCTTC. This translates into CASSYTQGGSYNEQFF.

This clone was seen once. This chain connects TRBV5-8 to TRBJ2-7, with D possibly TRBD1 on 5 matching bases. This CDR3 spans 13 amino acids. V gave up 0 bases and J gave up 11 bases, with 15 bases separating them. Germline V gene sequence: CDR1 SGHTS, CDR2 YDEGEE. CDR3 loop: CASSLAFYPREYV. The CDR3 DNA reads as TGTGCCAGCAGCTTGGCCTTCTACCCCAGGGAGTACGTC.

V and J are TRBV5-4 and TRBJ1-1, with D maybe TRBD1 (5 bases). The germline CDR1 and CDR2 sequences are SGHNT and YYREEE (reference sequence). This CDR3 spans 14 amino acids. The V end lost 0 bases, the J end lost 7 bases, and 13 bases lay between the germline ends. The CDR3 loop is CASSLGGEQIEAFF. The CDR3, as DNA: TGTGCCAGCAGCTTGGGGGGGGAACAGATTGAAGCTTTCTTT. The entire variable domain, with the rest obtained from reference TRBV5-4 and TRBJ1-1, is as follows: ETGVTQSPTHLIKTRGQQVTLRCSSQSGHNTVSWYQQALGQGPQFIFQYYREEENGRGNFPPRFSGLQFPNYSSELNVNALELDDSALYLCASSLGGEQIEAFFGQGTRLTVV.